Each of the 21 T cell receptor beta chains below was sequenced from the same sample in a study of T-cell memory formation after mild COVID-19. TCRdb called the 5' RACE reads again in MiXCR, with one record for every CDR3 protein. The data hold about 390,000 distinct CDR3 sequences, with around a sixth observed a single time. What was sequenced was PBMCs or a T cell subset sorted from them (not recorded which). The receptor set was obtained from a man aged 18 to 29 who had mild COVID-19 (a few samples of this study predate the infection). Cell type and time point are not known.

V gene TRBV6-5 combines with J gene TRBJ2-2; D is possibly TRBD1 (6 bases). The CDR3 totals 16 residues. Germline V gene sequence: CDR1 MNHEY, CDR2 SVGAGI. The ends were cut back, 10 bases at V and 7 bases at J, with 25 bases in the middle. The CDR3 region is CATILVAGEGDGELFF. CDR3 coding DNA: TGTGCCACCATCCTCGTGGCAGGGGAAGGAGACGGGGAGCTGTTTTTT.

This clonotype occurred a few times. The chain recombines TRBV29-1 with TRBJ2-1, with a possible D match to TRBD2 (6 bases). The V and J ends lost 7 bases and 2 bases respectively, with 12 bases between them. Germline loops: CDR1 SQVTM, CDR2 ANQGSEA. This CDR3 spans 13 amino acids. CDR3 amino acids: CSATGVTYNEQFF. In DNA, the CDR3 is TGCAGCGCCACGGGGGTTACCTACAATGAGCAGTTCTTC.

The chain joins TRBV11-2 to TRBJ2-1, with 8 nucleotides matching TRBD1. The CDR3 is 14 amino acids. J was trimmed by 15 bases and V by 4 bases; bases with no gene match: 14. Germline-derived CDR1 and CDR2 are SGHAT and FQNNGV. The CDR3 reads CASSSPGTGGVPFF. CDR3 DNA sequence: TGTGCCAGCAGCTCCCCCGGGACAGGCGGAGTTCCGTTCTTC.

The V and J genes are TRBV7-9 and TRBJ2-5, with 12 bases aligning to TRBD2. CDR3 length: 16 amino acids. Losses at the gene ends were 5 bases for V and 5 bases for J; bases not matched to a gene: 9. CDR1 is SEHNR and CDR2 is FQNEAQ in the germline V gene (reference sequence). CDR3 sequence: CASSPGLAGTWETQYF. Here the CDR3 DNA reads TGTGCCAGCAGCCCGGGACTAGCGGGCACCTGGGAGACCCAGTACTTC.

V and J are TRBV12-3 or TRBV12-4 and TRBJ1-2; D is unresolved. This CDR3 is 13 amino acids long. V lost 3 bases to trimming and J lost 8 bases, with 13 bases between them. CDR3 sequence (DNA): TGTGCCAGCAGTTTCTCGGGGTCGCGGGGCTACACCTTC. Translation: CASSFSGSRGYTF.

This chain uses TRBV7-8 with TRBJ2-1; 10 nucleotides agree with TRBD2. This CDR3 is built from 18 residues. The ends lost 3 bases at V and 9 bases at J; junction bases unmatched: 17. The V gene's germline CDR1 is SGHVS and CDR2 FQNEAQ. CDR3 coding DNA: TGTGCCAGCAGCTTTGGTCTAGCGGGGGACCTTTACAATGGTGAGCAGTTCTTC. It specifies CASSFGLAGDLYNGEQFF.

The CDR3 here is CASSAAGTTYNEQFF. The CDR3 DNA follows: TGTGCCAGCAGTGCTGCCGGGACAACTTACAATGAGCAGTTCTTC. The chain is built from TRBV6-4 and TRBJ2-1; D possibly corresponds to TRBD1 (6 bases). The germline V and J ends were trimmed by 4 bases and 4 bases, with 14 bases remaining between them. This CDR3 comprises 15 residues. CDR1 and CDR2 (germline): MRHNA, SNTAGT.

This clonotype was picked up a small number of times. The chain links TRBV4-2 to TRBJ1-1, with a tentative D call TRBD1 (6 bases). CDR3 length: 15 amino acids. Germline loops: CDR1 LGHNA, CDR2 YNFKEQ. Trimming stripped 0 bases from V and 3 bases from J, with 11 bases between. The CDR3 DNA reads TGTGCCAGCAGCCAAGAATACAGGGCGGACACTGAAGCTTTCTTT. Protein sequence: CASSQEYRADTEAFF.

This clonotype was picked up a small number of times. This CDR3 is CASSQEPQAGEHF. The CDR3 DNA follows: TGCGCCAGCAGCCAAGAACCCCAGGCGGGGGAGCATTTT. The chain recombines TRBV4-1 with TRBJ1-5, with a weak D call TRBD1 (5 bases). Trimming took 0 bases from V and 14 from J, leaving 14 bases between them. Per the germline V gene, CDR1 is MGHRA and CDR2 is YSYEKL. The CDR3 is 13 amino acids.

This clonotype was observed many times. The chain employs TRBV7-2 and TRBJ2-5; the D gene is possibly TRBD2 (5 bases). V dropped 5 bases and J dropped 1 base, with 14 bases sitting between them. The V gene's germline CDR1 is SGHTA and CDR2 FQGNSA. The CDR3 loop spans 15 amino acids. The CDR3 bases are TGTGCCAGCAGCGCCCGCGGGTGGGGCCAAGAGACCCAGTACTTC. It yields the protein CASSARGWGQETQYF.

The CDR3 nucleotides read TGTGCCAGCAGTGAAGAGGGGGGAAACGAGCAGTACTTC. This codes for CASSEEGGNEQYF. The J gene is TRBJ2-7, the V gene TRBV2; tentatively, D is TRBD1 or TRBD2 (6 bases each). V lost 1 base and J lost 5, with 9 bases in between. The CDR3 is 13 residues long. Germline V gives CDR1 SNHLY, CDR2 FYNNEI.

This sequence joins TRBV10-1 and TRBJ2-7, with D possibly matching TRBD1 (5 bases). The V gene's germline CDR1 is WNHNN and CDR2 SYGVQD (reference sequence). This CDR3 region has 13 residues. Trimming shortened V by 0 bases and J by 2 bases, and 5 bases separated the two germline ends. The CDR3 is CASSESGAYEQYF. DNA for the CDR3: TGCGCCAGCAGTGAGTCAGGGGCCTACGAGCAGTACTTC.

The gene calls are TRBV6-6 and TRBJ1-1; the D gene is possibly TRBD1 (6 bases). Deletions cut 2 bases from V and 1 base from J, with 17 bases between. In germline, CDR1 is MNHNY, CDR2 SVGAGI (reference sequence). CDR3 length equals 17 residues. The CDR3 sequence is CASSYARGRSQNTEAFF. Written as DNA, the CDR3 is TGTGCCAGCAGTTACGCCCGGGGGCGATCCCAGAACACTGAAGCTTTCTTT.

The rearrangement joins TRBV6-5 to TRBJ2-1; TRBD1 matches 9 bases. Unmatched junction bases numbered 13, after V lost 2 bases and J lost 11 bases. This CDR3 comprises 16 residues. Germline CDR1 and CDR2: MNHEY and SVGAGI. CDR3 in DNA: TGTGCCAGCAGTTACGTGGGACAGGGTCGGCCTATTAAGCAGTTCTTC. Translated: CASSYVGQGRPIKQFF.

The chain recombines TRBV30 with TRBJ1-5; D remains ambiguous. CDR1 and CDR2 from the germline V gene are GTSNPN and SVGIG (reference sequence). The CDR3 sequence is 14 residues long. Trimming shortened V by 1 base and J by 6 bases, and 13 bases separated the two germline ends. CDR3 in amino acids: CAWSADGLVQPQHF. CDR3 bases: TGTGCCTGGAGTGCCGATGGCCTGGTTCAGCCCCAGCATTTT.

This clonotype was picked up a small number of times. The chain links TRBV6-5 to TRBJ2-2; D could derive from TRBD1 or TRBD2 (5 bases each). CDR1 MNHEY and CDR2 SVGAGI come from the germline V gene. Trimming removed 5 bases from V and 3 bases from J, with 16 bases in between. This CDR3 comprises 16 residues. CDR3 loop: CASSDLGPGHTGELFF. The CDR3 coding sequence is TGTGCCAGCAGTGACCTCGGGCCGGGGCACACCGGGGAGCTGTTTTTT.

This clonotype was counted between two and nine times. The chain has TRBV2 and TRBJ2-5; no definite D call. Germline CDR1 and CDR2: SNHLY and FYNNEI. V lost 6 bases and J lost 6, with 5 bases in between. The CDR3 runs 10 residues. The CDR3 region is CASRVQTQYF. As DNA, the CDR3 is TGTGCCAGCAGAGTTCAGACCCAGTACTTC.

This clonotype was detected a few times. V and J are TRBV5-5 and TRBJ2-7; 9 positions agree with TRBD1. Germline V CDR1 and CDR2: SGHKS, YYEKEE (reference sequence). The CDR3 length is 13 residues. Trimming cost V 4 bases and J 8 bases; bases outside gene matches: 7. The CDR3 loop is CASSPTGGGKQYV. The CDR3 region has the DNA TGTGCCAGCAGCCCCACAGGGGGCGGAAAGCAGTACGTC.

This clonotype was seen only a few times. The chain joins TRBV12-3 or TRBV12-4 to TRBJ1-5; no firm D call. V lost 4 bases and J 7 bases, leaving 11 bases between the germline ends. The CDR3 extends over 13 amino acids. In nucleotides, the CDR3 is TGTGCCAGCAGTTGGGAGTTGGGCCAGCCCCAGCATTTT. This codes for CASSWELGQPQHF.

The table lists this clonotype with a few counts. The chain joins TRBV7-2 to TRBJ2-5; 7 bases fit TRBD1. V was pared by 5 bases and J by 5 bases, with 8 bases of the junction left unmatched. CDR1 SGHTA and CDR2 FQGNSA come from the germline V gene. The CDR3 length is 14 residues. CDR3 amino acids: CASSQTGVRETQYF. CDR3 bases: TGTGCCAGCAGCCAAACAGGGGTACGGGAGACCCAGTACTTC.

This clonotype came up a few times. V and J are TRBV19 and TRBJ2-3, with D possibly TRBD1 on 5 matching bases. Per the germline V gene, CDR1 is LNHDA and CDR2 is SQIVND (reference sequence). CDR3 length: 14 amino acids. The ends were cut back, 4 bases at V and 1 base at J, with 9 bases in the middle. CDR3 residues: CASSTVRGTDTQYF. CDR3 nucleotide sequence: TGTGCCAGTAGTACTGTCAGGGGCACAGATACGCAGTATTTT.